These T cell receptor beta chains were read from a single sample in a study of cytomegalovirus exposure and HLA in healthy donors. Profiled with immunoSEQ multiplex PCR; TCRdb holds only in-frame clones, not every one. The sample has approximately 240,000 clones; under 95% are singletons. What was sequenced was PBMCs. Receptors were obtained from a woman aged 18-30 years in good health and CMV-seronegative. Both conserved end residues are trimmed from each CDR3. D genes are given only for firm matches.

D,J,V,CDR3
-,TRBJ2-7,TRBV11-3,ASSPTGSKPYEQY
TRBD1,TRBJ1-2,TRBV6-1,ASSDLRDRGQTNYGYT
-,TRBJ1-1,TRBV5-8,ASSFNKNTEAF
-,TRBJ2-7,TRBV9,ASSVGLADPSNEQY
TRBD2,TRBJ2-1,TRBV15,ATSREERESHNEQF
-,TRBJ2-5,TRBV5-1,ASSFSRDKETQY
TRBD2,TRBJ2-3,TRBV5-1,ASSLTAGADTQY
-,TRBJ2-7,TRBV6-1,ASTERGRNYEQY
-,TRBJ1-5,TRBV19,ASSTQSHQPQH
-,TRBJ1-4,TRBV6-8,ASRAQDEKLF
TRBD1,TRBJ2-7,TRBV18,ASSPPPGTGHYEQY
TRBD1,TRBJ1-2,TRBV7-9,ASSAEPGGIGDGYT
-,TRBJ2-1,TRBV6-5,ASSSSSSYNEQF
TRBD2,TRBJ2-3,TRBV5-4,ASSLRLAGEDTQY
TRBD2,TRBJ2-3,TRBV7-6,ASSQVGVVAGGAATQY
TRBD1,TRBJ1-2,TRBV27,ASSFSDRLNYGYT
-,TRBJ2-3,TRBV9,ASSVSPSDGNGADTQY
TRBD2,TRBJ2-1,TRBV2,ASTVAGWGYNEQF
-,TRBJ2-2,TRBV5-4,ASSLRQDTGELF
-,TRBJ1-3,TRBV6-7,ASSYPGVSGNTIY
TRBD1,TRBJ2-1,TRBV11-3,ASSHTGVNNEQF
-,TRBJ1-1,TRBV6-1,ASHQGNTEAF
-,TRBJ2-1,TRBV28,ASRLRSGNNEQF
TRBD1,TRBJ2-7,TRBV4-1,ASSGPGQAYEQY
TRBD1,TRBJ1-1,TRBV10-1,ASSESGTGGKAF
-,TRBJ2-1,TRBV30,AWSPRDNEQF
-,TRBJ2-7,TRBV11-2,ASSIQGSSDPSYEQY
TRBD2,TRBJ2-1,TRBV5-1,ASSPRTSGESYNEQF